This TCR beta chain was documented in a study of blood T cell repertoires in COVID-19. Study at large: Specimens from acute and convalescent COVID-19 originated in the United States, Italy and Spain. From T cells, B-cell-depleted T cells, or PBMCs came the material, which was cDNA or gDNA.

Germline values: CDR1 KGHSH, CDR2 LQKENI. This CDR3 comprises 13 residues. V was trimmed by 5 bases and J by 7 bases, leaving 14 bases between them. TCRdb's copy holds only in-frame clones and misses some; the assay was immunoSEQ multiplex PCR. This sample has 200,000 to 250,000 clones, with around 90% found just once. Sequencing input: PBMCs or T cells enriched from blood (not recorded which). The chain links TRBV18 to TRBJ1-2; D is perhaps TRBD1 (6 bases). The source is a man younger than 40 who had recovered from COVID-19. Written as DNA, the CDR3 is TGTGCCAGCTCATTCGACAGGAGCTCTGGCTACACCTTC. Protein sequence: CASSFDRSSGYTF.